This T cell receptor (beta chain) is drawn from a study of cytomegalovirus exposure and HLA in healthy donors. In the study overall: Around 87 million unique TCRs, all from HLA-typed donors, were included in an early release of the data. Study-level findings and limits: A later analysis found that most CMV-associated TCR beta chains appeared HLA-restricted.

Both 60 Vbeta primers and 13 Jbeta primers went into the PCR. Some clones are missing from TCRdb's copy, which holds only in-frame ones; the method was immunoSEQ multiplex PCR. Among roughly 120,000 clones listed, more than 70% were seen once. As for this clone: The antigen remains undetermined.

The V end was cut by 3 bases, the J end by 9 bases, with 18 bases between. The CDR3 length is 14 residues. CDR1 is SGHRS, CDR2 YFSETQ, per germline. V is TRBV5-1 and J is TRBJ1-1; D is ambiguous. What was sequenced was PBMCs. The clonotype originates from a man aged 45 to 65 in good health and CMV-seronegative. CDR3 sequence reads: CASSSDLLELKAFF. The CDR3 DNA follows: TGCGCCAGCAGCTCGGATCTACTAGAACTCAAAGCTTTCTTT.